The 8 T cell receptor beta chains below all came from one sample that was sequenced in a study of shared clonotypes between healthy human individuals. Repertoires were generated with immunoSEQ multiplex PCR, while TCRdb's copy carries only in-frame clones and drops some. The sample has around 990,000 clones; approximately 75% are singletons. Sequenced input: memory CD4+ T cells from PBMCs. Specified subset: CD45RA-negative fraction. All receptors derive from a man in his late teens or twenties in good health. Some clones in this sample may be carry-over from other donors' samples.

The gene calls are TRBV4-2 and TRBJ2-7, with a tentative D call TRBD2 (6 bases). From germline, CDR1 is LGHNA and CDR2 YNFKEQ. V lost 3 bases and J lost 1, with 13 bases in between. This CDR3 is built from 15 residues. As DNA, the CDR3 is TGTGCCAGCAGCCACCGGGACTCTGGGTCCTACGAGCAGTACTTC. Amino acid sequence: CASSHRDSGSYEQYF.

The chain employs TRBV28 and TRBJ2-3, with D uncertain. The germline V gene encodes CDR1 MDHEN and CDR2 SYDVKM. V shed 7 bases and J shed 7 bases, with 9 bases lying between them. The CDR3 runs 11 residues. CDR3 in amino acids: CASNLGYTQYF. The CDR3 DNA follows: TGTGCCAGCAACCTTGGATATACGCAGTATTTT.

The gene calls are TRBV28 and TRBJ2-3; 8 nucleotides align to TRBD2. The germline V gene encodes CDR1 MDHEN and CDR2 SYDVKM. After removal of 6 bases from V and 6 bases from J, the junction contained 8 bases not matched to a gene. This CDR3 has 14 residues. CDR3 region: CASRDSGAGDTQYF. CDR3 nucleotide sequence: TGTGCCAGCAGAGATAGCGGGGCGGGTGATACGCAGTATTTT. The full variable domain, its missing parts supplied by reference TRBV28 and TRBJ2-3, is DVKVTQSSRYLVKRTGEKVFLECVQDMDHENMFWYRQDPGLGLRLIYFSYDVKMKEKGDIPEGYSVSREKKERFSLILESASTNQTSMYLCASRDSGAGDTQYFGPGTRLTVL.

J is TRBJ1-1 and V is TRBV28, with unresolved D. V was cut by 5 bases and J by 5 bases, with 18 bases left in between. Germline CDR1 MDHEN, CDR2 SYDVKM. The CDR3 is 15 residues long. The CDR3 protein is CASSLNPSYGTEAFF. In DNA form, the CDR3 reads TGTGCCAGCAGTCTTAACCCCTCGTACGGGACTGAAGCTTTCTTT.

This chain links TRBV19 with TRBJ2-7, with TRBD1 identical over 9 bases. CDR3 length: 13 amino acids. With V trimmed by 6 bases and J by 1 base, 1 base remained unmatched. Germline loops: CDR1 LNHDA, CDR2 SQIVND (reference sequence). DNA for the CDR3: TGTGCCAGTAGGGGGACAGGGTCCTACGAGCAGTACTTC. Its translation is CASRGTGSYEQYF.

As for this clone: A clone one base away is much larger, so this may be a read error. The CDR3 DNA is TGTGCCAGCGGCTTTTACAGGGGGACCTACGAGCAGTACTTC. It specifies CASGFYRGTYEQYF. The chain couples TRBV7-2 to TRBJ2-7; TRBD1 agrees at 8 bases. Germline lookup yields CDR1 SGHTA and CDR2 FQGNSA. The CDR3 contains 14 residues.

The chain is built from TRBV6-1 and TRBJ1-2; D call uncertain. Germline V gene sequence: CDR1 MNHNS, CDR2 SASEGT. The CDR3 covers 14 residues. The V gene lost 6 bases and the J gene lost 5 bases, with 16 bases spanning the gap. The DNA for the CDR3 is TGTGCCAGCAGCCGCATGGAGGGTAGTTATGGCTACACCTTC. Encoded protein: CASSRMEGSYGYTF.

Points on this clone: One junction end disagrees with the germline gene, perhaps due to a read error. The rearrangement uses TRBV28 and TRBJ2-2; the match to TRBD2 covers 9 bases. The CDR3 length is 15 residues. Germline V gene data show CDR1 as MDHEN and CDR2 as SYDVKM. This CDR3 reads CTSTPSGLAAGELFF. The CDR3 nucleotides read TGTACCAGCACCCCATCGGGACTAGCCGCCGGGGAGCTGTTTTTT. The variable domain in full, completed from reference TRBV28 and TRBJ2-2, reads DVKVTQSSRYLVKRTGEKVFLECVQDMDHENMFWYRQDPGLGLRLIYFSYDVKMKEKGDIPEGYSVSREKKERFSLILESASTNQTSMYLCTSTPSGLAAGELFFGEGSRLTVL.